The TCR beta chain described here comes from a study of blood T cell repertoires in COVID-19. Per the germline V gene, CDR1 is SEHNR and CDR2 is FQNEAQ (reference sequence). V lost 6 bases and J lost 0; bases outside the gene matches: 13. This CDR3 has 18 residues. Repertoires were generated with immunoSEQ multiplex PCR, while TCRdb's copy carries only in-frame clones and drops some. The profile shows under 300,000 clones, 91% of them singletons. Sequencing was done on a sample of PBMCs or T cells enriched from blood (not recorded which). The TCR originated in a human donor in a cohort exposed to, infected with or recovered from COVID-19 (not recorded which). The donor label of this sample is uncertain. This rearrangement joins TRBV7-9 to TRBJ2-4; 8 bases match TRBD2. CDR3 in DNA: TGTGCCAGCAGACCTGTCGTCGGGGGGGTACTAGCCAAAAACATTCAGTACTTC. It is translated as CASRPVVGGVLAKNIQYF.